Listed below are T cell receptor beta chains from one sample, sequenced in a study of T cell repertoires in aging, cancer and after chemotherapy. TCRdb reanalysed the multiplex PCR reads using MiXCR and keeps one entry per CDR3 protein. The sample has approximately 2,200 distinct CDR3 sequences; approximately 33% are singletons. What was sequenced was blood. The receptors stem from a human donor with a solid tumor. Each CDR3 is given with its conserved first and last residue. Fields, in order: V gene, J gene, CDR3 length, CDR3 protein.

v_call: TRBV20-1; j_call: TRBJ2-7; cdr3_length: 13; cdr3_aa: CSARGQGVNEQYF
v_call: TRBV19; j_call: TRBJ2-1; cdr3_length: 16; cdr3_aa: CASSGLAGTSNNEQFF
v_call: TRBV13; j_call: TRBJ1-1; cdr3_length: 17; cdr3_aa: CASSGMGEGQPNTEAFF
v_call: TRBV4-2; j_call: TRBJ2-1; cdr3_length: 18; cdr3_aa: CASSQDGSSALSYNEQFF
v_call: TRBV5-1; j_call: TRBJ2-5; cdr3_length: 14; cdr3_aa: CASSLGPGQETQYF
v_call: TRBV7-6; j_call: TRBJ2-3; cdr3_length: 15; cdr3_aa: CASSLFGGGTDTQYF
v_call: TRBV12-3/TRBV12-4; j_call: TRBJ1-2; cdr3_length: 15; cdr3_aa: CASSYGEMGSYGYTF
v_call: TRBV12-3/TRBV12-4; j_call: TRBJ2-1; cdr3_length: 15; cdr3_aa: CASSPSGRAINEQFF
v_call: TRBV7-2; j_call: TRBJ2-5; cdr3_length: 13; cdr3_aa: CASSLEISETQYF
v_call: TRBV19; j_call: TRBJ1-3; cdr3_length: 15; cdr3_aa: CASSMGRSSGNTIYF
v_call: TRBV5-6; j_call: TRBJ2-7; cdr3_length: 14; cdr3_aa: CASSPQGDSYEQYF
v_call: TRBV30; j_call: TRBJ1-6; cdr3_length: 13; cdr3_aa: CAWSAQPNSPLHF
v_call: TRBV6-5; j_call: TRBJ2-7; cdr3_length: 13; cdr3_aa: CASSLTVSYEQYF
v_call: TRBV5-4; j_call: TRBJ2-3; cdr3_length: 13; cdr3_aa: CASSLDNTDTQYF
v_call: TRBV5-6; j_call: TRBJ2-5; cdr3_length: 13; cdr3_aa: CASSLGLELTQYF
v_call: TRBV29-1; j_call: TRBJ2-1; cdr3_length: 10; cdr3_aa: CSVVQHEQFF
v_call: TRBV6-2/TRBV6-3; j_call: TRBJ2-7; cdr3_length: 13; cdr3_aa: CASSRTGTYEQYF
v_call: TRBV6-5; j_call: TRBJ2-2; cdr3_length: 17; cdr3_aa: CASMTSGRASNTGELFF
v_call: TRBV6-5; j_call: TRBJ1-5; cdr3_length: 17; cdr3_aa: CASSPSPQGNRNQPQHF
v_call: TRBV5-4; j_call: TRBJ2-3; cdr3_length: 16; cdr3_aa: CASSLLTFGGTDTQYF
v_call: TRBV29-1; j_call: TRBJ2-1; cdr3_length: 16; cdr3_aa: CSVEGGPFGAYNEQFF
v_call: TRBV11-2; j_call: TRBJ2-1; cdr3_length: 16; cdr3_aa: CASSLEWASSYNEQFF
v_call: TRBV18; j_call: TRBJ2-3; cdr3_length: 16; cdr3_aa: CASSPRFSGGRDTQYF
v_call: TRBV5-6; j_call: TRBJ2-3; cdr3_length: 15; cdr3_aa: CASSLFSGAVDTQYF
v_call: TRBV7-6; j_call: TRBJ2-7; cdr3_length: 13; cdr3_aa: CASSLGPNYEQYF
v_call: TRBV19; j_call: TRBJ2-3; cdr3_length: 13; cdr3_aa: CASRQGGADTQYF
v_call: TRBV5-8; j_call: TRBJ2-5; cdr3_length: 16; cdr3_aa: CASSLGARGREETQYF